This TCR beta chain emerged from a study of T cell responses to AZD1222 COVID-19 vaccine. Study details: The analysis combined second doses at about 4 or about 12 weeks. Whole-study results and caveats: Among those given AZD1222, only 5 to 7 were seropositive at baseline. Clonal diversity was possibly underestimated, and white British individuals and females predominated among donors.

The repertoire was sequenced with immunoSEQ multiplex PCR; TCRdb's copy has only in-frame clones and lacks some. Of about 140,000 clones detected, about four fifths appear once; the ten largest clones hold about 4%. To note about this clone: What it recognizes is unknown.

This CDR3 is built from 16 residues. This TCR came from an adult in good health. Sequences were derived from peripheral blood, sampled on day 0 of AZD1222 vaccination. This chain uses TRBV21-1 with TRBJ1-6; the D call of TRBD1 is as the table states it, not checked on the DNA. TRBV21-1 is a pseudogene segment. The CDR3 DNA is TGTGCCAGCAGCAAAGGAAGGACAGGCCATAATTCACCCCTCCACTTT. Protein product: CASSKGRTGHNSPLHF.